This TCR beta chain derives from a study of memory B cells and T cells in multiple sclerosis (dated by TCRdb to about 2018). At the level of the whole study: The study compared the TCR beta repertoires of autoproliferating peripheral T cells with those of brain lesion-infiltrating T cells in multiple sclerosis patients. Two multiple sclerosis patients were included in the TCR sequencing because brain lesions obtained at autopsy or brain-infiltrating cells obtained from biopsy were available for them.

About this clone itself: Its binding antigen is unknown. Base qualities are not provided; no much larger clone lies one nucleotide away.

The immunoSEQ Platform was used to amplify TCRbeta CDR3 regions from extracted genomic DNA. Multiplex PCR, high-throughput sequencing and a vendor bioinformatics pipeline were combined in the immunoSEQ assay. On the authors' methods: After discarding non-productive sequences and any CDR3s under 4 amino acids in length, clonotype frequencies were recalculated for each sample. Shared clonotypes were identified in immunoSEQ Analyzer 2.0 as identical CDR3 amino acid, V gene and J gene sequences. To normalize repertoire overlap, the number of shared clonotypes was divided by the product of the two clone-set sizes and multiplied by 1000 to give arbitrary units. TCRdb took this table from immuneACCESS and kept in-frame rearrangements with V and J called. Such tables lack part of the clones; where checked against another copy, unresolved V genes explain under half of the gap, and the rest is unexplained. V, J and clone size are taken as reported in that table, and D and trimming were inferred from the DNA itself. The sample profile shows tens of thousands of clones; around 88% of them were found once. The leading ten clones occupy 2% to 3% of the sample.

There are 18 amino acids in the CDR3, from cysteine to phenylalanine inclusive. Only the CDR3 region is kept as DNA, spanning 54 bases read in frame from base 1. A distance of 17 bases separates the germline ends of V and J, which lose 0 bases and 0 bases respectively. Looking up the germline V gene yields CDR1 SGDLS and CDR2 YYNGEE. What the authors observed across the whole study: Because clone-set sizes differed between compartments, counts of shared clonotypes were influenced and normalization was required.

After stimulus-free culture of CFSE-labeled PBMCs, the autoproliferating (CFSEdim) and non-proliferating (CFSEhi) T cell fractions were sequenced separately. In total, some 50 million CFSE-labeled PBMCs were cultured without stimulus for six to eight days, after which replicate wells were pooled. PBMCs were labeled with about 0.5 uM CFSE and cultured in serum-free AIM-V medium without exogenous stimuli. PBMCs were isolated by Ficoll density gradient centrifugation and were cryopreserved before use. Using a FACSAria III, live 7-AAD-negative cells were sorted, then washed with PBS and stored frozen at -80 degrees C as dry pellets.

The rearrangement combines TRBV9 with TRBJ2-3; the D gene is perhaps TRBD2, on 6 matching bases. The TCR originated in a human donor with multiple sclerosis. The sequencing sample was made of PBMCs from blood kept in culture. The DNA sequence follows: TGTGCCAGCAGCGTAGGGTTGTGGAGCGGGCAAAGCACAGATACGCAGTATTTT. The encoded protein is CASSVGLWSGQSTDTQYF.